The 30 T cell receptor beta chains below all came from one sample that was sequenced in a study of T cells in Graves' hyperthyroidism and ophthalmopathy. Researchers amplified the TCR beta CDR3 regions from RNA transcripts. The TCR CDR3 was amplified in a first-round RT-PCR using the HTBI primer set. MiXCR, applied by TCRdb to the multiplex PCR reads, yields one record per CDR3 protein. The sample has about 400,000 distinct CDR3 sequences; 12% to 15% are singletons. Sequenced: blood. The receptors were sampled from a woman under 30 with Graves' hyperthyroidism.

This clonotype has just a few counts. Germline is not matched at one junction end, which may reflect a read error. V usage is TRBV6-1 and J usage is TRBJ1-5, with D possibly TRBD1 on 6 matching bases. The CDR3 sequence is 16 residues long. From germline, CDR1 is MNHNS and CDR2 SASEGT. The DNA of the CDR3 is TGTGCCAGCAGTGATATGGGGGGCAATGGCAATCAGCCCCCGCATTTT. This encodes CASSDMGGNGNQPPHF.

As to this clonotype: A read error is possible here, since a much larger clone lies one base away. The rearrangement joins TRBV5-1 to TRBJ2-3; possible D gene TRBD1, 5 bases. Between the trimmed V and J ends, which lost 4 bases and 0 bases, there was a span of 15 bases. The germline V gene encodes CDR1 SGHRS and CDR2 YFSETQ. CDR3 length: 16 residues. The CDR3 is CASSIWGGSSTDTQYF. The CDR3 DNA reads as TGCGCCAGCAGCATCTGGGGCGGATCTAGCACAGATACGCAGTATTTT.

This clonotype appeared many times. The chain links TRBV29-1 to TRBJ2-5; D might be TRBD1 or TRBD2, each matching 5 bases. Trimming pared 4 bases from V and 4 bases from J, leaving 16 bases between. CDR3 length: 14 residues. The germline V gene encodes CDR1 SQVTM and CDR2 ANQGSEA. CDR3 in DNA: TGCAGCGTTGGAGGGCACAGGAATGGAGAGACCCAGTACTTC. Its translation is CSVGGHRNGETQYF.

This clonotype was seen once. CDR3 amino acids: CSARAGTGYTDTQYF. The CDR3 DNA is TGCAGTGCTAGAGCCGGGACAGGGTACACAGATACGCAGTATTTT. The genes are TRBV20-1 and TRBJ2-3; 9 bases line up with TRBD1. Unmatched junction bases numbered 4, after V lost 1 base and J lost 2 bases. Germline V gene sequence: CDR1 DFQATT, CDR2 SNEGSKA (reference sequence). The CDR3 length is 15 residues.

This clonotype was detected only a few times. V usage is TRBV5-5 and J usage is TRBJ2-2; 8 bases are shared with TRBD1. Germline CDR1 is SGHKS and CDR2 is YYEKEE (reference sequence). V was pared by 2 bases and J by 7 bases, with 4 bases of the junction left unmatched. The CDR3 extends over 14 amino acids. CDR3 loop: CASSFGTGHGELFF. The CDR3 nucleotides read TGTGCCAGCAGCTTCGGGACAGGTCACGGGGAGCTGTTTTTT.

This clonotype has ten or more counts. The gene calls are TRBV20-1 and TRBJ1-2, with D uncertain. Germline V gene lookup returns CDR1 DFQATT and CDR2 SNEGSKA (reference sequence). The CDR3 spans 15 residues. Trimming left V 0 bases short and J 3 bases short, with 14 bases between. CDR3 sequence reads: CSARDLVGRDYGYTF. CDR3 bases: TGCAGTGCTAGAGATCTCGTAGGGAGGGACTATGGCTACACCTTC.

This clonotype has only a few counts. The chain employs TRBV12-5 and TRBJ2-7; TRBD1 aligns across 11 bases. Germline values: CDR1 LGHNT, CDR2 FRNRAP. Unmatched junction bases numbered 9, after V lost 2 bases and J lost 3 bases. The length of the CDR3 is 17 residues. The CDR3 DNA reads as TGTGCTAGTGGTTTGACTGCCGGGACAGGGGGTATCTACGAGCAGTACTTC. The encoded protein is CASGLTAGTGGIYEQYF. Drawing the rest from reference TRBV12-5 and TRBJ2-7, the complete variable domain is DARVTQTPRHKVTEMGQEVTMRCQPILGHNTVFWYRQTMMQGLELLAYFRNRAPLDDSGMPKDRFSAEMPDATLATLKIQPSEPRDSAVYFCASGLTAGTGGIYEQYFGPGTRLTVT.

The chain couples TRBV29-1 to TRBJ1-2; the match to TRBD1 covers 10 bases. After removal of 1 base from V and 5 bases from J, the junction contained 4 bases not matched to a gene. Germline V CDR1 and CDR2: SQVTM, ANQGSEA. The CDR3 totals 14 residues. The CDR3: CSVEGDRGRYGYTF. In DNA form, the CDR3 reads TGCAGCGTTGAAGGTGACAGGGGGCGATATGGCTACACCTTC. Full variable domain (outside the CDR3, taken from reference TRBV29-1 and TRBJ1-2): SAVISQKPSRDICQRGTSLTIQCQVDSQVTMMFWYRQQPGQSLTLIATANQGSEATYESGFVIDKFPISRPNLTFSTLTVSNMSPEDSSIYLCSVEGDRGRYGYTFGSGTRLTVV.

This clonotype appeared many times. The chain's CDR3 is CASNIIGRTSTDTQYF. The CDR3 region has the DNA TGCGCCAGCAATATCATCGGGAGAACGAGCACAGATACGCAGTATTTT. This rearrangement joins TRBV5-1 to TRBJ2-3; D perhaps matches TRBD2 (6 bases). The CDR3 totals 16 residues. The V end was cut by 6 bases, the J end by 0 bases, with 17 bases between. Germline assignment: CDR1 SGHRS and CDR2 YFSETQ.

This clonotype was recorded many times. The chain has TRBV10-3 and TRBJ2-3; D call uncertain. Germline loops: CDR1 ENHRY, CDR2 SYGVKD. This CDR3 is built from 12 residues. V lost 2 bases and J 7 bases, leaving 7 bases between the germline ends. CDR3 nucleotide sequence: TGTGCCATCAGTGAGGAGAGGTATACGCAGTATTTT. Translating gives CAISEERYTQYF.

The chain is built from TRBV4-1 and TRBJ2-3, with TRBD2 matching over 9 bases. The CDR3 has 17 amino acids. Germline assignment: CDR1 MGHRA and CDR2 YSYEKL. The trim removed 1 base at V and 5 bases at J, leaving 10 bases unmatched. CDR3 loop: CASSQAPSGVSGDTQYF. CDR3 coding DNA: TGCGCCAGCAGCCAAGCCCCTAGCGGGGTAAGTGGAGATACGCAGTATTTT.

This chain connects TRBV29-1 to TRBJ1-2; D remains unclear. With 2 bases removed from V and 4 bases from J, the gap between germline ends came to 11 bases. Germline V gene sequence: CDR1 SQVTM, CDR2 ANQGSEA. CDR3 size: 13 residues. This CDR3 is CSVESAGLYGYTF. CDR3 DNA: TGCAGCGTTGAATCCGCCGGGCTCTATGGCTACACCTTC. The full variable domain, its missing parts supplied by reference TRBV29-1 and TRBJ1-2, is SAVISQKPSRDICQRGTSLTIQCQVDSQVTMMFWYRQQPGQSLTLIATANQGSEATYESGFVIDKFPISRPNLTFSTLTVSNMSPEDSSIYLCSVESAGLYGYTFGSGTRLTVV.

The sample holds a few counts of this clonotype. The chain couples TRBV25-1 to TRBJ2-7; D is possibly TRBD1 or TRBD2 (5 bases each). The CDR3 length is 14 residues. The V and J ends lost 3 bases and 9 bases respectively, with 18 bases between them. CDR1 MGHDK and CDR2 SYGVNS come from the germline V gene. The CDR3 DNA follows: TGTGCCAGCAGTGATAGGGGACCCGAGACGGCGCAGTACTTC. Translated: CASSDRGPETAQYF.

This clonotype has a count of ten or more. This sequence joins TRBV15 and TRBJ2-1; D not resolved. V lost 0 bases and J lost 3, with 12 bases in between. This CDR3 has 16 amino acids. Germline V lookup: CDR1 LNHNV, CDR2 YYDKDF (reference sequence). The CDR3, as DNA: TGTGCCACCAGCAGAGATCGGACGCCGAACTACAATGAGCAGTTCTTC. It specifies CATSRDRTPNYNEQFF.

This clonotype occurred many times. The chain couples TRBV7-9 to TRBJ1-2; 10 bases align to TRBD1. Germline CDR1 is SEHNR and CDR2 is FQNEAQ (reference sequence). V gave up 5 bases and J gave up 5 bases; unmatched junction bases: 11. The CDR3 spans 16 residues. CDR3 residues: CASSPGRDRGIYGYTF. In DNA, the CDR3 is TGTGCCAGCAGCCCAGGAAGGGACAGGGGTATTTATGGCTACACCTTC.

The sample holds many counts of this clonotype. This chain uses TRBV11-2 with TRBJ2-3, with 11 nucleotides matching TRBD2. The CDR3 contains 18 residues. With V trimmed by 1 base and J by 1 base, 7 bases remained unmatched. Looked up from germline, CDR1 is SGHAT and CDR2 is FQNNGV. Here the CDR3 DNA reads TGTGCCAGCAGCTTAGGACTAGCGGGAATCCCTGGCACAGATACGCAGTATTTT. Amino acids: CASSLGLAGIPGTDTQYF.

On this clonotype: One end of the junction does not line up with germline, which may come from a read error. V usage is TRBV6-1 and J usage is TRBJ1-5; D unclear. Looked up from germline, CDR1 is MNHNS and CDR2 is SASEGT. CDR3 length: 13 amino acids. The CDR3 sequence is CACSLYSNQPQHF. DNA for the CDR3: TGTGCCTGCAGCCTATATAGCAATCAGCCCCAGCATTTT.

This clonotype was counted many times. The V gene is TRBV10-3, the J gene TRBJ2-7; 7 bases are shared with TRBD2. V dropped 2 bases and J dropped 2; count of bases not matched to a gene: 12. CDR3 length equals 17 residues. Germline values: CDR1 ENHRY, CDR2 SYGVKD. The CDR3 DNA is TGTGCCATCAGTGAGACCTATCCGGGACTACAACCCTACGAGCAGTACTTC. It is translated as CAISETYPGLQPYEQYF.

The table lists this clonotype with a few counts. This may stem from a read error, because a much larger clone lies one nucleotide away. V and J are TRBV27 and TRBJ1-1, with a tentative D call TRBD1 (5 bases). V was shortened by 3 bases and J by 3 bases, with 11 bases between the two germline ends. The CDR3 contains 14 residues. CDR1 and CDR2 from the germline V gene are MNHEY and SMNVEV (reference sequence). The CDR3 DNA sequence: TGTGCCAGCAGTTTTTGGGGCGCGGACACTGAAGCTTTCTTT. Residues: CASSFWGADTEAFF.

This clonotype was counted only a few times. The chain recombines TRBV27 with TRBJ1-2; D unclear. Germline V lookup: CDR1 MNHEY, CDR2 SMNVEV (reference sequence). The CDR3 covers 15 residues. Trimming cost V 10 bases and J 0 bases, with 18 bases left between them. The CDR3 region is CATLWVGRTNYGYTF. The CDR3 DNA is TGTGCCACCCTTTGGGTAGGGCGGACTAACTATGGCTACACCTTC.

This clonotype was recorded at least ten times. For the CDR3, the DNA is TGTGCCAGCAGCTTTGGCGACACAGATACGCAGTATTTT. It encodes CASSFGDTDTQYF. The chain carries TRBV11-2 and TRBJ2-3; D is unresolved. CDR1 and CDR2 from the germline V gene are SGHAT and FQNNGV. CDR3 length: 13 amino acids. V shed 3 bases and J shed 2 bases, with 6 bases lying between them.

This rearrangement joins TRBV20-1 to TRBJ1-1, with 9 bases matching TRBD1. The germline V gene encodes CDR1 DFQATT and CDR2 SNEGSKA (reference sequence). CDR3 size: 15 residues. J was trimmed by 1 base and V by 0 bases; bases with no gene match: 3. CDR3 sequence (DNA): TGCAGTGCTAGAGAAGAACAGGGGGCGAACACTGAAGCTTTCTTT. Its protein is CSAREEQGANTEAFF.

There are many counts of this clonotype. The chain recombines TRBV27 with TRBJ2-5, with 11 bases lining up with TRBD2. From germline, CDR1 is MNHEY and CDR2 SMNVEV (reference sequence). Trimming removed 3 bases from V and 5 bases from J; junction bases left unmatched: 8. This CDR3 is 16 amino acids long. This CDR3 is CASSLDLAGGLETQYF. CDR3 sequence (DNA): TGTGCCAGCAGTTTGGATTTAGCGGGAGGGCTGGAGACCCAGTACTTC.

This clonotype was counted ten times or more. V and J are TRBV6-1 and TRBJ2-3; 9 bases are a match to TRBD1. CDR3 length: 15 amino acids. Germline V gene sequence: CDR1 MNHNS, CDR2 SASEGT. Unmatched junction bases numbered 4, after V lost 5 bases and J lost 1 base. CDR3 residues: CASSYRGRGTDTQYF. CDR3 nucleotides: TGTGCCAGCAGTTACAGGGGGCGCGGCACAGATACGCAGTATTTT.

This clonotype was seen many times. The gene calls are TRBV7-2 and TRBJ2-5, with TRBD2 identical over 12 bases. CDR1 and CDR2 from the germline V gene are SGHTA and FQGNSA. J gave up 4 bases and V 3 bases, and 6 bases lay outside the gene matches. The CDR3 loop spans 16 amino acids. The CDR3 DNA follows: TGTGCCAGCAGCTTTGCCCTAGCGGGAGGGGGAGAGACCCAGTACTTC. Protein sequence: CASSFALAGGGETQYF. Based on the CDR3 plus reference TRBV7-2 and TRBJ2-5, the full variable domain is GAGVSQSPSNKVTEKGKDVELRCDPISGHTALYWYRQSLGQGLEFLIYFQGNSAPDKSGLPSDRFSAERTGGSVSTLTIQRTQQEDSAVYLCASSFALAGGGETQYFGPGTRLLVL.

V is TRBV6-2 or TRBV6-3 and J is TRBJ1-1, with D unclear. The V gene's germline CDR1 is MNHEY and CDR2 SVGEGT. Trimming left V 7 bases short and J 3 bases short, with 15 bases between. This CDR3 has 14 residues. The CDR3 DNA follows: TGTGCCAGCACCTGGGGAGGAGTAGACACTGAAGCTTTCTTT. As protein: CASTWGGVDTEAFF.

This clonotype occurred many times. The CDR3 sequence is CASSRRGAHYEQYF. Here the CDR3 DNA reads TGTGCCAGCAGCCGTCGCGGGGCCCACTACGAGCAGTACTTC. This chain joins TRBV7-9 and TRBJ2-7, with TRBD2 as a possible D gene (6 bases). Deletions cut 5 bases from V and 3 bases from J, with 14 bases between. This CDR3 has 14 residues. Germline CDR1 and CDR2: SEHNR and FQNEAQ (reference sequence). The whole variable domain, filled in from reference TRBV7-9 and TRBJ2-7, reads DTGVSQNPRHKITKRGQNVTFRCDPISEHNRLYWYRQTLGQGPEFLTYFQNEAQLEKSRLLSDRFSAERPKGSFSTLEIQRTEQGDSAMYLCASSRRGAHYEQYFGPGTRLTVT.

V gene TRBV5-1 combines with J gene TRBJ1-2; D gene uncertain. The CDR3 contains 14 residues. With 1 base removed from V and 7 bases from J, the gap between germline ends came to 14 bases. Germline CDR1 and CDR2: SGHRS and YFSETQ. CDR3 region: CASSLPRTGGGYTF. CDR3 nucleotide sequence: TGCGCCAGCAGCTTGCCGAGGACGGGCGGTGGCTACACCTTC.

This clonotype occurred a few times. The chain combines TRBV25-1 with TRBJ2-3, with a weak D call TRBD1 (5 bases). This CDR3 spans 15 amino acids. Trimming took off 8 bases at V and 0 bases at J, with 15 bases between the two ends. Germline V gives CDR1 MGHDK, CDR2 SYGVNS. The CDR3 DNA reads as TGTGCCAGCTTATCAACAGGAGCTAGCACAGATACGCAGTATTTT. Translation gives CASLSTGASTDTQYF.

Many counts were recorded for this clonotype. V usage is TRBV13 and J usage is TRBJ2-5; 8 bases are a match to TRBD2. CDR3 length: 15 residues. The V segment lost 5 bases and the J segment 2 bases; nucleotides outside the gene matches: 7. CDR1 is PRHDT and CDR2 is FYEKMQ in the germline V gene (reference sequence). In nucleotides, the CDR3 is TGTGCCAGCAGCCTAGACACTAGCGGTCAAGAGACCCAGTACTTC. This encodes CASSLDTSGQETQYF.